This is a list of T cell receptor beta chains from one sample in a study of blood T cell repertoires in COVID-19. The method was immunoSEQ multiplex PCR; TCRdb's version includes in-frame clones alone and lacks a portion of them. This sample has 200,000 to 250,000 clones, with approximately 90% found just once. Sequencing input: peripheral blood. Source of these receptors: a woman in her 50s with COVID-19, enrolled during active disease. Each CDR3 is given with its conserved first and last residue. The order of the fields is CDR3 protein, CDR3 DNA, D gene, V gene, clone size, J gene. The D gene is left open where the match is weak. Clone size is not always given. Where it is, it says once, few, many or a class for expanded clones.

CASSQDRGREKLFF TGTGCCAGCAGTCAGGACAGGGGGCGAGAAAAACTGTTTTTT TRBD1 TRBV6-4 - TRBJ1-4
CASGLGVATNEKLFF TGTGCTAGTGGTTTAGGGGTTGCAACTAATGAAAAACTGTTTTTT - TRBV12-5 - TRBJ1-4
CASSLGKLGTGYGELFF TGTGCCAGCAGCTTAGGGAAGTTAGGGACAGGGTACGGGGAGCTGTTTTTT TRBD1 TRBV7-8 - TRBJ2-2
CASSFPKRGLPANTGELFF TGCGCCAGCAGCTTTCCTAAGCGGGGGCTCCCCGCGAACACCGGGGAGCTGTTTTTT TRBD2 TRBV5-1 - TRBJ2-2
CASIKFSGTAYNEQFF TGTGCCAGCATAAAATTCTCTGGGACTGCGTACAATGAGCAGTTCTTC - TRBV6-6 - TRBJ2-1
CASSRRTSAGADTQYF TGTGCCAGCAGCCGAAGGACTAGCGCGGGGGCGGATACGCAGTATTTT TRBD2 TRBV3-1/TRBV3-2 - TRBJ2-3
CASSGDRDRRPQHF TGTGCCAGCAGTGGGGACAGGGATCGGCGGCCCCAGCATTTT TRBD1 TRBV2 few TRBJ1-5
CASSLLLGLLDTQYF TGTGCCAGCAGTTTATTGTTGGGACTACTGGATACGCAGTATTTT TRBD2 TRBV27 - TRBJ2-3
CATSSGGPLHF TGTGCCACCAGTTCTGGGGGGCCCCTCCACTTT - TRBV24-1 many TRBJ1-6
CASSRGTSKDGYTF TGTGCCAGCAGCCGGGGAACTTCGAAGGATGGCTACACCTTC - TRBV6-5 - TRBJ1-2
CASSQKAVLSAEAFF TGTGCCAGCAGCCAAAAAGCGGTGTTAAGCGCTGAAGCTTTCTTT - TRBV3-1/TRBV3-2 - TRBJ1-1
CATMQGHLNTGELFF TGTGCCACCATGCAGGGTCACCTAAACACCGGGGAGCTGTTTTTT - TRBV15 once TRBJ2-2
CASLVTGTYGYTF TGTGCCAGCTTGGTGACGGGAACCTATGGCTACACCTTC - TRBV6-6 - TRBJ1-2
CASSSFQDRDQPQHF TGTGCCAGCAGCTCCTTCCAGGACAGGGATCAGCCCCAGCATTTT TRBD1 TRBV5-4 - TRBJ1-5
CASSETGGGGELFF TGCGCCAGCAGCGAGACAGGGGGCGGCGGGGAGCTGTTTTTT TRBD1 TRBV5-1 - TRBJ2-2
CASSPRGDNEQFF TGTGCCAGCAGCCCCCGGGGGGACAATGAGCAGTTCTTC TRBD2 TRBV9 - TRBJ2-1
CASSAGANSPLHF TGTGCCAGTAGTGCAGGGGCTAATTCACCCCTCCACTTT - TRBV19 - TRBJ1-6
CASSEFGGPDYTF TGTGCCAGCAGTGAATTTGGAGGGCCCGACTACACCTTC - TRBV6-1 - TRBJ1-2
CAWSGGQGSGYGYTF TGTGCCTGGAGTGGGGGACAGGGGAGTGGATATGGCTACACCTTC TRBD1 TRBV30 few TRBJ1-2
CASSSRTGPRGGIQYF TGTGCCAGCAGCTCACGGACCGGGCCCAGAGGAGGCATTCAGTACTTC - TRBV7-8 - TRBJ2-4
CSASDPTGGYEKLFF TGCAGTGCTAGTGACCCGACAGGGGGGTATGAAAAACTGTTTTTT TRBD1 TRBV20-1 - TRBJ1-4
CASSQEPGTALYGYTF TGTGCCAGCAGCCAAGAGCCCGGGACAGCCCTCTATGGCTACACCTTC TRBD1 TRBV3-1/TRBV3-2 - TRBJ1-2
CASSVLQGPYYGYTF TGTGCCAGCAGCGTATTACAGGGGCCCTACTATGGCTACACCTTC TRBD1 TRBV9 - TRBJ1-2
CASSSHREIFTDTQYF TGTGCCAGCAGCTCACACAGGGAAATATTCACAGATACGCAGTATTTT - TRBV5-5 - TRBJ2-3
CASRRVSTDTQYF TGCGCCAGCAGGAGGGTGAGCACAGATACGCAGTATTTT - TRBV4-1 - TRBJ2-3
CAWSLVAGSDTQYF TGTGCCTGGAGTTTAGTAGCGGGGTCAGATACGCAGTATTTT TRBD2 TRBV30 - TRBJ2-3
CASVGSRTSGTDTQYF TGTGCCAGTGTTGGATCCCGGACTAGCGGCACAGATACGCAGTATTTT TRBD2 TRBV19 - TRBJ2-3
CASSPTGGRFTDTQYF TGTGCCAGCAGCCCGACAGGGGGCCGTTTCACAGATACGCAGTATTTT TRBD1 TRBV11-3 many TRBJ2-3
CATSREEGVYNSPLHF TGTGCCACCAGCAGAGAGGAGGGCGTCTATAATTCACCCCTCCACTTT - TRBV15 - TRBJ1-6
CASSQAGTGSLASISIYF TGCGCCAGCAGCCAAGCGGGGACAGGGTCATTGGCTTCGATCTCCATATATTTT TRBD1 TRBV4-1 - TRBJ1-3